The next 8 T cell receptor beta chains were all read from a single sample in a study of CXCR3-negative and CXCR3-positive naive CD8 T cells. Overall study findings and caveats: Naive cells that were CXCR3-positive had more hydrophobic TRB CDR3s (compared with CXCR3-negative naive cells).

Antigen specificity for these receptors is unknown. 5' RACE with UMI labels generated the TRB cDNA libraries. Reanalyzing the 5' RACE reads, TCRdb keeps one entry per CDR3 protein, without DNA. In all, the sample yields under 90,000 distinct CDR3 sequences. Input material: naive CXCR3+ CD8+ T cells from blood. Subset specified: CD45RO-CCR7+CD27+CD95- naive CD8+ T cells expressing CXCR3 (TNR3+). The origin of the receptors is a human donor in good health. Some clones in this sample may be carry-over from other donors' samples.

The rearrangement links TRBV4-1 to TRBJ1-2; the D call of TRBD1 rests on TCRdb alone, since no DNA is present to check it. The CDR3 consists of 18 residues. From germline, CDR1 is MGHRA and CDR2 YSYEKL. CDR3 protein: CASSQVHGDRENYYGYTF.

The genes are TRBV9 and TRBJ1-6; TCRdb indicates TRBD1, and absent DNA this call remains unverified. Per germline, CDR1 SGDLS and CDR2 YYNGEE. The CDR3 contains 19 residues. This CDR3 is CASSADKTQGALGNSPLHF.

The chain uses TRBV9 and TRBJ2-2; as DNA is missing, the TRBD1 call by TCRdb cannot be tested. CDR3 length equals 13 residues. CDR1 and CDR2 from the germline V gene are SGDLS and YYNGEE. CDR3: CASSVTGAGELFF.

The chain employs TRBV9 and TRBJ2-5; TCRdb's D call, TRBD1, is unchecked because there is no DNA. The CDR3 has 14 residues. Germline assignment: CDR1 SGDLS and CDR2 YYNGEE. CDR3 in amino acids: CASSNTGTQETQYF.

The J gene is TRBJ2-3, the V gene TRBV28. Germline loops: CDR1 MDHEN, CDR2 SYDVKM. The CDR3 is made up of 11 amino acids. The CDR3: CASSPRDTQYF.

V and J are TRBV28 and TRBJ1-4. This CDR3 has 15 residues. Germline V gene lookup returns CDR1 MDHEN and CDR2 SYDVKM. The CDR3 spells CASSFKKVDFEKLFF.

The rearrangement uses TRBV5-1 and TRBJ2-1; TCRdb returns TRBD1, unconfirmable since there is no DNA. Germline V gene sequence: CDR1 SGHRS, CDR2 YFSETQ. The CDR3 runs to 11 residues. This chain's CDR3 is CASSLGTGWFF.

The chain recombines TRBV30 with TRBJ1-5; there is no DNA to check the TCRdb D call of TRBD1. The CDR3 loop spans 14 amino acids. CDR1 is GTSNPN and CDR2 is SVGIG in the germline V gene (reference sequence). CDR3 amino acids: CAWSFETGGQPQHF.